The clone carrying this T cell receptor (beta chain) was seen only a few times. Germline loops: CDR1 MNHEY, CDR2 SVGEGT. CDR3 length equals 15 residues. V was pared by 2 bases and J by 5 bases, with 13 bases between. The sample is drawn from a study of human T cells and chemical hapten exposure. Whole-study context: Per-sample variation in TCR yield stemmed mainly from small pooled library volume differences.

TCRdb used MiXCR to reprocess the RACE reads, holding one entry per CDR3 protein. The sample carries roughly 200,000 distinct CDR3 sequences, about 22% recorded once. Indicated time point: patch test 1, 2 weeks after DPC sensitization. This sample's treatment: therapeutic diphenylcyclopropenone sensitization with weekly scalp DPC. The clonotype originates from a woman in her forties or fifties with alopecia areata. Some clones in this sample may be carry-over from other donors' samples. V usage is TRBV6-2 or TRBV6-3 and J usage is TRBJ1-5, with a weak D call TRBD1 (6 bases). Sequenced here: whole blood, sampled in connection with sensitization to the hapten diphenylcyclopropenone (DPC). The CDR3: CASSYVRGGDQPQHF. In DNA, the CDR3 is TGTGCCAGCAGTTACGTCAGGGGAGGAGATCAGCCCCAGCATTTT.